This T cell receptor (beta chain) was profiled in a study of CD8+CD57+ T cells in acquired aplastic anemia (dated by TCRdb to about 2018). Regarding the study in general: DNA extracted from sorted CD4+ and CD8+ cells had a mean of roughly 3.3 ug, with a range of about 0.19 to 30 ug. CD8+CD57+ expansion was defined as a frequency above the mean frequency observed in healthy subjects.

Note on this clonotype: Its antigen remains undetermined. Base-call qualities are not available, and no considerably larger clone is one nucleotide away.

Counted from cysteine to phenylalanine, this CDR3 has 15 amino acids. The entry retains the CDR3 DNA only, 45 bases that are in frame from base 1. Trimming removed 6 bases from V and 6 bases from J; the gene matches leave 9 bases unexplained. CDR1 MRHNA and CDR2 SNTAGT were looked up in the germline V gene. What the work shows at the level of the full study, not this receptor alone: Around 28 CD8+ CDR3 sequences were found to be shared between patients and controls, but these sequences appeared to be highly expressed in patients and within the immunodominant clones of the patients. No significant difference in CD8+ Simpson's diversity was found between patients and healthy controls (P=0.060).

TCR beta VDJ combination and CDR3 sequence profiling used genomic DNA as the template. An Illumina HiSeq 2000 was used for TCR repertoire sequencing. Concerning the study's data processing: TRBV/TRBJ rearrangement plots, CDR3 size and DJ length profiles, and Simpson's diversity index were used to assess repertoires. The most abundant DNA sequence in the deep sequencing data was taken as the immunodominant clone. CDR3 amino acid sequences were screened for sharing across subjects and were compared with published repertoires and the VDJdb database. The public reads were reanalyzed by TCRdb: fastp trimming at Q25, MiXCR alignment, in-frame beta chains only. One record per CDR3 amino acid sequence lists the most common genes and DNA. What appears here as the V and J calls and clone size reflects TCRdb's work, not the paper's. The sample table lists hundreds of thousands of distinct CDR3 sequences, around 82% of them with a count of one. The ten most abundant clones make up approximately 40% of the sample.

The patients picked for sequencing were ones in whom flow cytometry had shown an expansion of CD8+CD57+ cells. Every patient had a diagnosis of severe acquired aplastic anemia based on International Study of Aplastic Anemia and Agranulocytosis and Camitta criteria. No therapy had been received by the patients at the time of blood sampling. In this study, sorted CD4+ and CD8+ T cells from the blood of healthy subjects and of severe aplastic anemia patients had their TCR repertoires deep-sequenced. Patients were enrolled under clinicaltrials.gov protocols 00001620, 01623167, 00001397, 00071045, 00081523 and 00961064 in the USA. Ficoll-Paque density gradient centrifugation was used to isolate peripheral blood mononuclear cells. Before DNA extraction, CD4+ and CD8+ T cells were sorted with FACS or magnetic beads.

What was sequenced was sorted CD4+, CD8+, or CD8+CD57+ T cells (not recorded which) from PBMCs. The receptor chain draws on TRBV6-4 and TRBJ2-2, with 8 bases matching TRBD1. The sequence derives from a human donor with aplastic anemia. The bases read TGTGCCAGCAGGACACCGGGACAGGCGCCCGGGGAGCTGTTTTTT. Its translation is CASRTPGQAPGELFF.